This T cell receptor (beta chain) comes out of a study of CD8+CD57+ T cells in acquired aplastic anemia. Study-wide background: On average, sorted CD4+ and CD8+ cells gave approximately 3.1 ug of DNA.

Genomic DNA provided the template from which TCR beta VDJ and CDR3 profiles were obtained. TCRdb re-analysed the reads in MiXCR, keeping a single row per CDR3 protein. The data hold a few hundred thousand distinct CDR3 sequences, with approximately 58% observed a single time. General observations from the study: Significant differences in CD8+ Simpson's diversity were not observed between patients and controls. The same twenty-nine CD8+ CDR3 sequences occurred in patients and in controls.

Germline CDR1 is LNHDA and CDR2 is SQIVND (reference sequence). The germline V and J ends were trimmed by 6 bases and 4 bases, with 9 bases remaining between them. The CDR3 is 13 residues long. Patients picked for sequencing had shown CD8+CD57+ cell expansion detected by flow cytometry. This clonotype showed up many times. The antigen is unknown. V gene TRBV19 combines with J gene TRBJ2-2; the D is unclear. Sequencing was done on a sample of sorted CD4+, CD8+, or CD8+CD57+ T cells (not recorded which) from PBMCs. The TCR comes from a human donor with aplastic anemia. This CDR3 reads CASSRTFTGELFF. In DNA form, the CDR3 reads TGTGCCAGTAGCCGGACCTTCACCGGGGAGCTGTTTTTT.